These T cell receptor beta chains were read from a single sample in a study of molecular identifiers for immune sequencing clone quantification. MiXCR was run by TCRdb on the PCR reads, yielding one entry per CDR3 protein. Counted here are 300,000 to 400,000 distinct CDR3 sequences, about 23% occurring once; the ten biggest clones make up about 0.7%. Sample: naive CD8+ T cells from blood, with Jurkat cell RNA spiked in. The receptor source for this set is a human donor in good health. Some libraries in this study had Jurkat cell RNA spiked in. CDR3s include the opening cysteine and the closing phenylalanine or tryptophan. A D gene is named only where the DNA matches it firmly. Clone sizes are given selectively: once, few, many, or a class where the clone is expanded.

>TRBV20-1|many|TRBJ1-1|NA
TGCAGTGCTAGAGTCCGGACACACAAGAACACTGAAGCTTTCTTT
CSARVRTHKNTEAFF
>TRBV4-3|many|TRBJ1-1|TRBD1
TGCGCCAGCAGCCCTGACAGGGGACAAACTGAAGCTTTCTTT
CASSPDRGQTEAFF
>TRBV7-6|many|TRBJ2-3|TRBD1
TGTGCCAGCAGCGCCCCGGACAGGGACGTTGATACGCAGTATTTT
CASSAPDRDVDTQYF
>TRBV2|many|TRBJ2-5|TRBD1
TGTGCCAGCAGTGAATCCACTCTACAGGGGGAAGAGACCCAGTACTTC
CASSESTLQGEETQYF
>TRBV19|NA|TRBJ2-3|TRBD2
TGTGCCAGTACCTCCTGGGCGGGAGCTATAGATACGCAGTATTTT
CASTSWAGAIDTQYF
>TRBV4-1|NA|TRBJ1-2|TRBD1
TGCGCCAGCAGCCAAGGCTGGACAGGGGGGTATGGCTACACCTTC
CASSQGWTGGYGYTF
>TRBV13|many|TRBJ2-4|NA
TGTGCCAGCAGCCACGGAGGCGCCTCCAAAAACATTCAGTACTTC
CASSHGGASKNIQYF
>TRBV29-1|many|TRBJ2-5|TRBD1
TGCAGCGTTGCCGGGACAGTGTACCAAGAGACCCAGTACTTC
CSVAGTVYQETQYF
>TRBV12-5|few|TRBJ2-5|NA
TGTGCTAGTGGTTTGGTATTTGGAGAGACCCAGTACTTC
CASGLVFGETQYF
>TRBV10-2|NA|TRBJ1-6|NA
TGCGCCAGCAGTGATACAGGACTTAATAATTCACCCCTCCACTTT
CASSDTGLNNSPLHF
>TRBV27|few|TRBJ1-5|NA
TGTGCCAGCAGGCCTCTCTACCGGGGACAACGTAACCCCAGCAATCAGCCCCAGCATTTT
CASRPLYRGQRNPSNQPQHF
>TRBV4-1|many|TRBJ1-1|NA
TGCGCCAGCAGCCAGGGAATGGGTTCAGTGAACACTGAAGCTTTCTTT
CASSQGMGSVNTEAFF
>TRBV7-2|many|TRBJ2-3|TRBD2
TGTGCCAGCAGCTTAGTTGGCCTAGCGGGAGTACTCGACACAGATACGCAGTATTTT
CASSLVGLAGVLDTDTQYF
>TRBV4-2|NA|TRBJ2-7|NA
TGTGTCAGCAGCCAAGATTGGGGTTCCTACGAGCAGTACTTC
CVSSQDWGSYEQYF